This passage covers 24 T cell receptor beta chains from one sample sequenced in a study of a mutant IDH1 vaccine in newly diagnosed glioma. For these receptors, no antigen is known. TCRdb keeps only in-frame clones here, not all; method: immunoSEQ multiplex PCR. The sample comprises approximately 36,000 clones, under 90% of which are singletons, and roughly 16% rests with the top ten. As to time point: week 11, during vaccination. Each vaccine dose was 300 ug of mutant IDH1 20-mer peptide, with topical imiquimod. Here the sequenced sample was peripheral blood mononuclear cells (PBMCs), taken from a glioma patient whose treatment included an IDH1 peptide vaccine. These receptors came from a woman aged 25 to 39 with glioma. Some clones in this sample may be carry-over from other donors' samples.

The gene calls are TRBV10-3 and TRBJ2-1; 9 bases agree with TRBD2. The germline V gene encodes CDR1 ENHRY and CDR2 SYGVKD. The CDR3 has 16 residues. V lost 3 bases and J lost 4; bases outside the gene matches: 7. The CDR3 DNA sequence: TGTGCCATCAGTGACGCCGGGACTAGCAGTTACAATGAGCAGTTCTTC. As protein: CAISDAGTSSYNEQFF.

The V and J genes are TRBV27 and TRBJ1-1; TRBD1 is a possible D gene (5 bases). The CDR3 has 13 residues. Trimming stripped 11 bases from V and 5 bases from J, with 18 bases between. Germline CDR1 MNHEY, CDR2 SMNVEV (reference sequence). CDR3 sequence reads: CAAGRGGDTEAFF. CDR3 DNA sequence: TGTGCCGCTGGGAGGGGAGGAGATACTGAAGCTTTCTTT.

The chain has TRBV29-1 and TRBJ1-1; unclear D gene. Germline V gene sequence: CDR1 SQVTM, CDR2 ANQGSEA. Trimming removed 6 bases at V and 4 bases at J, with 18 bases between. CDR3 length: 14 amino acids. The CDR3 nucleotides read TGCAGCGTACCCGACACCGCGTCAGGCACTGAAGCTTTCTTT. Its protein product is CSVPDTASGTEAFF.

The rearrangement links TRBV11-2 to TRBJ1-2, with no clear D. The ends were cut back, 4 bases at V and 3 bases at J, with 12 bases in the middle. The CDR3 is made up of 14 amino acids. Looked up from germline, CDR1 is SGHAT and CDR2 is FQNNGV. CDR3 bases: TGTGCCAGCAGCTCCCCCGGACTGTACTATGGCTACACCTTC. Its protein product is CASSSPGLYYGYTF.

The V and J genes are TRBV7-9 and TRBJ2-2; 8 positions agree with TRBD2. CDR1 and CDR2 (germline): SEHNR, FQNEAQ (reference sequence). This CDR3 contains 17 residues. The ends lost 5 bases at V and 4 bases at J; junction bases unmatched: 12. The CDR3 DNA follows: TGTGCCAGCAGCCCCGGTGGGGCTGCGGGAGGCACCGGGGAGCTGTTTTTT. Its translation is CASSPGGAAGGTGELFF.

The rearrangement links TRBV14 to TRBJ2-1, with 9 nucleotides matching TRBD2. The CDR3 is made up of 15 amino acids. CDR1 is SGHDN and CDR2 is FVKESK in the germline V gene. The V segment lost 3 bases and the J segment 9 bases; nucleotides outside the gene matches: 9. CDR3 coding DNA: TGTGCCAGCAGCCAGACCCCGGGACTAGCAGCTGAGCAGTTCTTC. Its protein is CASSQTPGLAAEQFF.

The rearrangement links TRBV27 to TRBJ2-1; D assignment may be TRBD1 or TRBD2 (5 bases each). Germline lookup yields CDR1 MNHEY and CDR2 SMNVEV (reference sequence). The CDR3 runs 14 residues. Trimming removed 0 bases at V and 2 bases at J, with 5 bases between. CDR3 protein: CASSLSGAYNEQFF. The CDR3 nucleotides read TGTGCCAGCAGTTTATCGGGGGCCTACAATGAGCAGTTCTTC.

The V and J genes are TRBV30 and TRBJ2-1; no clear D. The CDR3 is made up of 14 amino acids. Trimming shortened V by 2 bases and J by 1 base, and 9 bases separated the two germline ends. The germline CDR1 and CDR2 sequences are GTSNPN and SVGIG (reference sequence). The CDR3 DNA reads TGTGCCTGGAGTCTTCCAGGTTCCTACAATGAGCAGTTCTTC. Amino acids: CAWSLPGSYNEQFF. Complete variable domain (other parts from reference TRBV30 and TRBJ2-1): SQTIHQWPATLVQPVGSPLSLECTVEGTSNPNLYWYRQAAGRGLQLLFYSVGIGQISSEVPQNLSASRPQDRQFILSSKKLLLSDSGFYLCAWSLPGSYNEQFFGPGTRLTVL.

This clone was counted a single time. The genes are TRBV28 and TRBJ1-2, with 7 bases lining up with TRBD1. The CDR3 runs to 14 residues. CDR1 is MDHEN and CDR2 is SYDVKM in the germline V gene. Unmatched junction bases numbered 4, after V lost 1 base and J lost 5 bases. In nucleotides, the CDR3 is TGTGCCAGCAGTTTATCAGGGGGGAGATATGGCTACACCTTC. Translation: CASSLSGGRYGYTF.

The chain has TRBV2 and TRBJ1-3, with D possibly TRBD1 on 5 matching bases. V shed 6 bases and J shed 0 bases, with 12 bases lying between them. CDR3 size: 15 residues. Germline lookup yields CDR1 SNHLY and CDR2 FYNNEI. This CDR3 reads CASRGLYASGNTIYF. Here the CDR3 DNA reads TGTGCCAGCAGGGGACTCTATGCCTCTGGAAACACCATATATTTT.

The chain carries TRBV7-9 and TRBJ2-1, with 14 bases lining up with TRBD2. J was trimmed by 6 bases and V by 4 bases; bases with no gene match: 5. Germline CDR1 reads SEHNR; CDR2 reads FQNEAQ (reference sequence). This CDR3 region has 16 residues. This chain's CDR3 is CASSSSGLAGVNEQFF. Here the CDR3 DNA reads TGTGCCAGCAGCTCCTCGGGACTAGCGGGAGTCAATGAGCAGTTCTTC.

The chain recombines TRBV11-2 with TRBJ2-5, with a possible D match to TRBD2 (5 bases). CDR3 length: 13 residues. Germline V lookup: CDR1 SGHAT, CDR2 FQNNGV. The V gene lost 5 bases and the J gene lost 5 bases, with 12 bases spanning the gap. CDR3 region: CASSVRPGETQYF. As DNA, the CDR3 is TGTGCCAGCAGCGTGCGGCCGGGGGAGACCCAGTACTTC.

This clone was observed a single time. This sequence joins TRBV9 and TRBJ2-1; TRBD2 might be the D (7 bases). Trimming removed 4 bases from V and 2 bases from J, with 13 bases in between. The germline V gene encodes CDR1 SGDLS and CDR2 YYNGEE. The CDR3 spans 15 residues. Here the CDR3 reads CASSPGGQTYNEQFF. The CDR3 DNA is TGTGCCAGCAGCCCGGGGGGACAAACCTACAATGAGCAGTTCTTC.

This chain links TRBV27 with TRBJ2-1; D is perhaps TRBD2 (5 bases). Germline V lookup: CDR1 MNHEY, CDR2 SMNVEV (reference sequence). The CDR3 consists of 17 residues. Deletions cut 5 bases from V and 4 bases from J, with 21 bases between. The CDR3 bases are TGTGCCAGCAGTCCCCCCTTTGGCGAGCGGAAATACAATGAGCAGTTCTTC. Translating gives CASSPPFGERKYNEQFF.

The CDR3 coding sequence is TGCAGCGTTGTCCGACTAGCAGGCACAGATACGCAGTATTTT. Amino acid sequence: CSVVRLAGTDTQYF. J is TRBJ2-3 and V is TRBV29-1; 7 bases match TRBD2. Trimming at V came to 4 bases and at J to 1 base, leaving 5 bases not matched to a gene. The CDR3 contains 14 residues. The germline V gene encodes CDR1 SQVTM and CDR2 ANQGSEA.

The rearrangement uses TRBV19 and TRBJ1-5; TRBD1 is a possible D gene (6 bases). The CDR3 length is 12 residues. Germline V gene data show CDR1 as LNHDA and CDR2 as SQIVND (reference sequence). V lost 9 bases, J lost 4 bases, and 10 bases lay in between. The CDR3 nucleotides read TGTGCCAGCCAAGACAGGAATCAGCCCCAGCATTTT. This gives the protein CASQDRNQPQHF.

This chain links TRBV7-9 with TRBJ1-2; D gene unclear. From germline, CDR1 is SEHNR and CDR2 FQNEAQ (reference sequence). Between the trimmed V and J ends, which lost 1 base and 0 bases, there was a span of 3 bases. The length of the CDR3 is 13 residues. CDR3 coding DNA: TGTGCCAGCAGCTTAGTACCTAACTATGGCTACACCTTC. Its protein is CASSLVPNYGYTF.

The chain uses TRBV6-5 and TRBJ2-1, with TRBD2 matching over 7 bases. Per the germline V gene, CDR1 is MNHEY and CDR2 is SVGAGI. V lost 2 bases, J lost 7 bases, and 8 bases stayed unmatched. The CDR3 runs 15 residues. For the CDR3, the DNA is TGTGCCAGCAGTTACAGGGAGGGAGGGCTAAATGAGCAGTTCTTC. Translating gives CASSYREGGLNEQFF.

V and J are TRBV7-8 and TRBJ1-2; no firm D call. The V gene lost 1 base and the J gene lost 0 bases, with 3 bases spanning the gap. This CDR3 is 13 amino acids long. Germline V gene data show CDR1 as SGHVS and CDR2 as FQNEAQ. As DNA, the CDR3 is TGTGCCAGCAGCTTAGGTGCTAACTATGGCTACACCTTC. It codes for CASSLGANYGYTF.

The chain is built from TRBV2 and TRBJ1-2; tentatively, D is TRBD1 (5 bases). Germline values: CDR1 SNHLY, CDR2 FYNNEI. V dropped 7 bases and J dropped 0 bases, with 12 bases sitting between them. This CDR3 comprises 14 residues. CDR3 nucleotides: TGTGCCAGCATGATACAGGAAGCTAACTATGGCTACACCTTC. It specifies CASMIQEANYGYTF. The variable domain in full, completed from reference TRBV2 and TRBJ1-2, reads EPEVTQTPSHQVTQMGQEVILRCVPISNHLYFYWYRQILGQKVEFLVSFYNNEISEKSEIFDDQFSVERPDGSNFTLKIRSTKLEDSAMYFCASMIQEANYGYTFGSGTRLTVV.

The rearrangement links TRBV5-8 to TRBJ1-2; 8 nucleotides line up with TRBD1. CDR1 is SGHTS and CDR2 is YDEGEE in the germline V gene. With 2 bases clipped from V and 7 bases from J, the junction kept 4 bases outside the gene matches. The CDR3 totals 13 residues. The CDR3 loop is CASSFPGGGGYTF. The CDR3 DNA reads TGTGCCAGCAGCTTCCCAGGGGGCGGTGGCTACACCTTC. The full variable domain, with the rest looked up from reference TRBV5-8 and TRBJ1-2, is EAGVTQSPTHLIKTRGQQATLRCSPISGHTSVYWYQQALGLGLQFLLWYDEGEERNRGNFPPRFSGRQFPNYSSELNVNALELEDSALYLCASSFPGGGGYTFGSGTRLTVV.

This chain joins TRBV4-1 and TRBJ2-1, with D perhaps TRBD2 (5 bases). Trimming took off 2 bases at V and 1 base at J, with 15 bases between the two ends. The CDR3 runs 17 residues. Germline assignment: CDR1 MGHRA and CDR2 YSYEKL. CDR3 DNA: TGCGCCAGCAGCCAACATCGACTAATCGAGTCCTACAATGAGCAGTTCTTC. It specifies CASSQHRLIESYNEQFF.

The chain couples TRBV11-2 to TRBJ1-2; 7 bases are a match to TRBD1. The CDR3 runs to 14 residues. V shed 4 bases and J 8 bases; nucleotides not matched to a gene: 10. Germline CDR1 reads SGHAT; CDR2 reads FQNNGV. In DNA form, the CDR3 reads TGTGCCAGCAGCTCACGGGAGGGGGCGCAAGGCTACACCTTC. Its protein is CASSSREGAQGYTF.

This clone has just one count. The chain couples TRBV6-5 to TRBJ2-5, with 8 nucleotides matching TRBD1. Germline assignment: CDR1 MNHEY and CDR2 SVGAGI. The V and J ends lost 0 bases and 5 bases, in that order; junction bases with no gene match: 5. This CDR3 contains 15 residues. The CDR3 sequence is CASSYSRQGYETQYF. The CDR3 DNA reads TGTGCCAGCAGTTACTCGAGACAGGGGTATGAGACCCAGTACTTC.